This TCR beta chain was captured by sequencing in a study of shared T cell receptors in the human thymus (dated by TCRdb to the early 2020s). For context, the study as a whole: The study examined how the human thymus generates shared, self-reactive T-cell receptor alpha chains.

CDR1 MDHEN and CDR2 SYDVKM are derived from the germline V gene. The junction carries 9 bases between V and J, which are trimmed by 3 bases and 0 bases respectively. Including the terminal cysteine and phenylalanine, the CDR3 comprises 14 residues. The read is trimmed to its CDR3 DNA, 42 bases read in frame from base 1. Library preparation was by the immunoSEQ multiplex PCR assay. What TCRdb holds here is the immuneACCESS table cut down to in-frame rearrangements. Part of the clones is not present; checked against another copy, under half of the missing clones reflect an unresolved V gene, and the others are unexplained. This sample holds about 380,000 clones; more than 85% were observed only once. The ten biggest clones cover 0.015% to 0.025% of the sample. On this clone: Its antigen is not yet known. The sample holds no much larger clone one base away, and base qualities are not on file.

Recombination linked TRBV28 to TRBJ2-7, with no confident D gene call. What was sequenced was thymocytes. This receptor was taken from a human donor. The DNA reads TGTGCCAGCAGTTTCCTCGAGTTCTCCTACGAGCAGTACTTC. Its protein reads: CASSFLEFSYEQYF.